This TCR beta chain is from a study of blood T cell repertoires in COVID-19. Generated by immunoSEQ multiplex PCR, the TCRdb table keeps only in-frame clones and is missing some. The sample lists 350,000 to 500,000 clones, roughly 90% occurring once. Those who participated ranged in age from roughly 18 to 89 years and resided in 20 to 30 US areas. Germline V lookup: CDR1 SGHDT, CDR2 YYEEEE. CDR3 length: 15 amino acids. V gave up 4 bases and J gave up 8 bases; unmatched junction bases: 10. Sequenced material: PBMCs or T cells enriched from blood (not recorded which). This rearrangement joins TRBV5-6 to TRBJ1-2, with 11 bases identical to TRBD1. This clonotype was obtained from a woman under 30 who had been exposed to COVID-19. CDR3 in DNA: TGTGCCAGCAGCAATTCGGACAGGGGGCTTGGGGGCTACACCTTC. Its translation: CASSNSDRGLGGYTF.